Presented here are 28 T cell receptor beta chains from one specimen sequenced in a study of neoadjuvant anti-PD-1 for oral cavity cancer. TCRdb's table, derived via immunoSEQ multiplex PCR, lists solely in-frame clones and lacks some. This sample has 15,000 to 20,000 clones, with about 67% found just once. The sample was PBMCs, taken before nivolumab (anti-PD-1) treatment. These receptor sequences come from a person aged 35-79 years with oral cavity squamous cell carcinoma.

The chain joins TRBV10-3 to TRBJ2-1; tentatively, D is TRBD2 (5 bases). From germline, CDR1 is ENHRY and CDR2 SYGVKD. Trimming took 10 bases from V and 3 from J, leaving 16 bases between them. CDR3 length: 14 residues. The CDR3 spells CATIYSALYNEQFF. CDR3 sequence (DNA): TGTGCCACCATATATAGCGCGCTCTACAATGAGCAGTTCTTC.

This clone was counted a few times. The chain uses TRBV10-2 and TRBJ1-2; possible D gene TRBD1, 5 bases. Trimming stripped 7 bases from V and 0 bases from J, with 12 bases between. CDR1 is WSHSY, CDR2 SAAADI, per germline. This CDR3 comprises 14 residues. CDR3: CASKREQANYGYTF. The CDR3, as DNA: TGCGCCAGCAAGCGGGAACAGGCTAACTATGGCTACACCTTC.

The rearrangement uses TRBV5-8 and TRBJ1-4; D not resolved. V was shortened by 0 bases and J by 0 bases, with 6 bases between the two germline ends. CDR1 SGHTS and CDR2 YDEGEE come from the germline V gene. The CDR3 covers 15 residues. The CDR3 sequence: CASSLELATNEKLFF. The CDR3 nucleotides are TGTGCCAGCAGCTTGGAACTTGCAACTAATGAAAAACTGTTTTTT. The full variable domain, rest sourced from reference TRBV5-8 and TRBJ1-4, is EAGVTQSPTHLIKTRGQQATLRCSPISGHTSVYWYQQALGLGLQFLLWYDEGEERNRGNFPPRFSGRQFPNYSSELNVNALELEDSALYLCASSLELATNEKLFFGSGTQLSVL.

This sequence joins TRBV7-2 and TRBJ2-7, with TRBD2 matching 8 bases. The CDR3 runs to 14 residues. V shed 5 bases and J 6 bases; nucleotides not matched to a gene: 9. Germline CDR1 SGHTA, CDR2 FQGNSA. The CDR3 sequence is CASSLRTSRLEQYF. As DNA, the CDR3 is TGTGCCAGCAGCCTTCGGACTAGCCGTCTCGAGCAGTACTTC.

A few counts support this clone. This chain connects TRBV5-1 to TRBJ2-7, with D uncertain. The V end lost 7 bases, the J end lost 2 bases, and 16 bases lay between the germline ends. CDR3 length: 14 amino acids. CDR1 is SGHRS, CDR2 YFSETQ, per germline. CDR3 DNA: TGCGCCAGCGCACTATTGGACGGAACCTACGAGCAGTACTTC. It specifies CASALLDGTYEQYF.

V is TRBV5-6 and J is TRBJ2-2; 8 positions agree with TRBD2. The ends lost 4 bases at V and 4 bases at J; junction bases unmatched: 9. Looked up from germline, CDR1 is SGHDT and CDR2 is YYEEEE. The CDR3 spans 16 residues. The CDR3: CASSPISGSTTGELFF. The CDR3 nucleotides read TGTGCCAGCAGCCCGATCAGCGGGAGCACCACCGGGGAGCTGTTTTTT.

The chain carries TRBV2 and TRBJ2-5; the D is unclear. The CDR3 extends over 11 amino acids. Germline CDR1 and CDR2: SNHLY and FYNNEI. V was clipped by 11 bases and J by 4 bases, with 11 bases between them. The chain's CDR3 is CAYAEAETQYF. DNA of the CDR3: TGTGCCTACGCCGAGGCAGAGACCCAGTACTTC.

The chain combines TRBV29-1 with TRBJ2-5, with 7 bases aligning to TRBD1. Germline CDR1 SQVTM, CDR2 ANQGSEA. With V trimmed by 1 base and J by 2 bases, 10 bases remained unmatched. The CDR3 loop spans 16 amino acids. CDR3 coding DNA: TGCAGCGTTGAAGTTCTACCGACAGGGACACAAGAGACCCAGTACTTC. It codes for CSVEVLPTGTQETQYF.

This rearrangement joins TRBV5-1 to TRBJ1-2, with a possible D match to TRBD1 (5 bases). The CDR3 has 15 residues. Germline lookup yields CDR1 SGHRS and CDR2 YFSETQ. The germline V and J ends were trimmed by 7 bases and 7 bases, with 23 bases remaining between them. The CDR3 loop reads CASRLWGSQTSGYTF. The CDR3 nucleotides read TGCGCCAGCCGATTATGGGGCTCCCAGACAAGTGGCTACACCTTC.

This chain joins TRBV6-1 and TRBJ2-3; D gene uncertain. The germline V gene encodes CDR1 MNHNS and CDR2 SASEGT. Trimming removed 6 bases at V and 6 bases at J, with 4 bases between. The CDR3 spans 10 residues. The CDR3 DNA follows: TGTGCCAGCAGGATGGATACGCAGTATTTT. It translates to CASRMDTQYF.

The chain has TRBV20-1 and TRBJ2-1; D is unclear. The CDR3 is 10 amino acids. The V gene's germline CDR1 is DFQATT and CDR2 SNEGSKA (reference sequence). The germline V and J ends were trimmed by 8 bases and 8 bases, with 10 bases remaining between them. CDR3 sequence (DNA): TGCAGTCCGAAGCAAGATGAGCAGTTCTTC. Amino acids: CSPKQDEQFF.

This chain uses TRBV9 with TRBJ2-7; 9 bases fit TRBD1. Germline trimming cut 3 bases from V and 5 bases from J; bases unmatched to any gene: 6. CDR1 and CDR2 (germline): SGDLS, YYNGEE. The CDR3 totals 14 residues. CDR3 residues: CASSAGTGFDEQYF. Here the CDR3 DNA reads TGTGCCAGCAGCGCGGGGACAGGGTTCGACGAGCAGTACTTC.

This chain connects TRBV7-9 to TRBJ2-7; 12 positions match TRBD1. The CDR3 covers 15 residues. Trimming at V came to 5 bases and at J to 3 bases, leaving 5 bases not matched to a gene. The germline V gene has CDR1 SEHNR and CDR2 FQNEAQ (reference sequence). CDR3: CASSTRDRGRYEQYF. The CDR3 DNA follows: TGTGCCAGCAGCACCCGGGACAGGGGGCGCTACGAGCAGTACTTC.

This chain uses TRBV2 with TRBJ2-1, with D possibly matching TRBD2 (5 bases). The CDR3 length is 14 residues. Trimming took 6 bases from V and 6 from J, leaving 15 bases between them. Per the germline V gene, CDR1 is SNHLY and CDR2 is FYNNEI. CDR3 nucleotides: TGTGCCAGCAGCACTAGAATCCATCCCAATGAGCAGTTCTTC. Translated: CASSTRIHPNEQFF.

The gene calls are TRBV20-1 and TRBJ2-3; D gene unclear. Germline CDR1 is DFQATT and CDR2 is SNEGSKA (reference sequence). V was pared by 1 base and J by 14 bases, with 13 bases between. The CDR3 runs 11 residues. This chain's CDR3 is CSARVTITRYF. The CDR3 DNA is TGCAGTGCTAGAGTAACGATCACCCGGTATTTT.

The gene calls are TRBV6-5 and TRBJ1-4; weak D call: TRBD1 (5 bases). CDR1 is MNHEY and CDR2 is SVGAGI in the germline V gene. The CDR3 has 14 residues. V lost 6 bases, J lost 5 bases, and 13 bases lay in between. The CDR3 coding sequence is TGTGCCAGCAGACCCGGGACGGCGAATGAAAAACTGTTTTTT. It codes for CASRPGTANEKLFF.

The chain uses TRBV15 and TRBJ2-7; 10 bases agree with TRBD2. CDR1 is LNHNV, CDR2 YYDKDF, per germline (reference sequence). This CDR3 is 14 amino acids long. V lost 5 bases, J lost 3 bases, and 4 bases stayed unmatched. The CDR3 DNA reads as TGTGCCACCAGCGATTCTAGCGGGAGCTACGAGCAGTACTTC. This codes for CATSDSSGSYEQYF.

The chain couples TRBV4-2 to TRBJ2-2, with D perhaps assigned TRBD1 or TRBD2 (6 bases each). The V end lost 4 bases, the J end lost 7 bases, and 10 bases lay between the germline ends. The germline gives CDR1 LGHNA, CDR2 YNFKEQ. The CDR3 runs 13 residues. The CDR3 spells CASSPGGFGELFF. The CDR3 coding sequence is TGTGCCAGCAGCCCCGGGGGCTTCGGGGAGCTGTTTTTT.

The J gene is TRBJ1-2, the V gene TRBV19, with D perhaps matching TRBD1 (5 bases). Trimming removed 7 bases from V and 4 bases from J, with 16 bases in between. CDR1 and CDR2 (germline): LNHDA, SQIVND (reference sequence). The CDR3 sequence is 14 residues long. The CDR3 region is CASTEQVLSYGYTF. The DNA for the CDR3 is TGTGCCAGTACCGAACAGGTGTTAAGCTATGGCTACACCTTC. Full variable domain (remainder filled in from reference TRBV19 and TRBJ1-2): DGGITQSPKYLFRKEGQNVTLSCEQNLNHDAMYWYRQDPGQGLRLIYYSQIVNDFQKGDIAEGYSVSREKKESFPLTVTSAQKNPTAFYLCASTEQVLSYGYTFGSGTRLTVV.

This chain uses TRBV7-9 with TRBJ1-4; no clear D. V was shortened by 2 bases and J by 8 bases, with 15 bases between the two germline ends. The CDR3 contains 15 residues. Looked up from germline, CDR1 is SEHNR and CDR2 is FQNEAQ (reference sequence). DNA for the CDR3: TGTGCCAGCAGCTTAACGGGTTCGTCTGGAGAAAAACTGTTTTTT. This codes for CASSLTGSSGEKLFF.

The chain is built from TRBV6-1 and TRBJ2-7, with D perhaps matching TRBD2 (6 bases). Trimming pared 3 bases from V and 6 bases from J, leaving 18 bases between. This CDR3 has 15 amino acids. The germline CDR1 and CDR2 sequences are MNHNS and SASEGT. The chain's CDR3 is CASSDPRRSGSEQYF. The CDR3 nucleotides read TGTGCCAGCAGTGACCCCAGGCGGAGCGGGTCCGAGCAGTACTTC.

The V gene is TRBV6-6, the J gene TRBJ1-5; no firm D call. The length of the CDR3 is 13 residues. In germline, CDR1 is MNHNY, CDR2 SVGAGI (reference sequence). Between the trimmed V and J ends, which lost 8 bases and 3 bases, there was a span of 11 bases. The CDR3 bases are TGTGCCAGCTCGAGGGAGGACAATCAGCCCCAGCATTTT. This gives the protein CASSREDNQPQHF.

CDR3 residues: CASSLASSYEQYF. CDR3 in DNA: TGCGCCAGCAGCTTGGCGAGCTCCTACGAGCAGTACTTC. The chain employs TRBV5-1 and TRBJ2-7; D is undetermined. Germline CDR1 SGHRS, CDR2 YFSETQ. Trimming took 0 bases from V and 0 from J, leaving 4 bases between them. This CDR3 contains 13 residues.

J is TRBJ2-7 and V is TRBV6-5; 9 positions agree with TRBD2. Germline CDR1 reads MNHEY; CDR2 reads SVGAGI. The J segment lost 3 bases and the V segment lost 5 bases, leaving 5 bases of the junction unmatched. CDR3 size: 14 residues. The DNA for the CDR3 is TGTGCCAGCAGTCCCTGGACTAGCGTCTACGAGCAGTACTTC. It codes for CASSPWTSVYEQYF.

This chain connects TRBV14 to TRBJ2-1; 7 nucleotides agree with TRBD1. This CDR3 is built from 14 residues. The germline V gene has CDR1 SGHDN and CDR2 FVKESK. The V and J ends lost 4 bases and 5 bases, in that order; junction bases with no gene match: 5. The CDR3 region is CASSPVDRNNEQFF. CDR3 in DNA: TGTGCCAGCAGCCCCGTGGACAGGAACAATGAGCAGTTCTTC.

The chain combines TRBV28 with TRBJ1-1; D is ambiguous. Deletions cut 3 bases from V and 4 bases from J, with 6 bases between. Germline V CDR1 and CDR2: MDHEN, SYDVKM. The length of the CDR3 is 12 residues. The CDR3 DNA sequence: TGTGCCAGCAGTTTGCTCGGCACTGAAGCTTTCTTT. It yields the protein CASSLLGTEAFF.

This clone was counted only a few times. The chain joins TRBV9 to TRBJ2-7; D not certain. The V gene lost 0 bases and the J gene lost 7 bases, with 11 bases spanning the gap. CDR1 is SGDLS, CDR2 YYNGEE, per germline. The CDR3 totals 13 residues. CDR3 loop: CASSVDWQGEQYF. The CDR3 nucleotides read TGTGCCAGCAGCGTAGATTGGCAAGGGGAGCAGTACTTC.

The table lists this clone with a few counts. The chain links TRBV13 to TRBJ2-5; 9 bases line up with TRBD1. The CDR3 sequence is 15 residues long. V shed 4 bases, J shed 5 bases, and the junction held 8 bases outside the gene matches. In germline, CDR1 is PRHDT, CDR2 FYEKMQ (reference sequence). CDR3 sequence: CASSSTQGARETQYF. DNA of the CDR3: TGTGCCAGCAGCTCCACACAGGGGGCTAGGGAGACCCAGTACTTC.